The 7 T cell receptor beta chains below come from one sample, sequenced in a study of blood T cell repertoires in COVID-19. Produced via immunoSEQ multiplex PCR; TCRdb's table is partial and in-frame only. Found here are roughly 250,000 clones, 82% of them singletons; the top ten hold 12%. Material for sequencing was peripheral blood. These receptors were collected from an older woman with active or convalescent COVID-19.

The V gene is TRBV3-1 (or the pseudogene TRBV3-2), the J gene TRBJ2-7; 9 bases fit TRBD2. Germline loops: CDR1 LGHDT, CDR2 YNNKEL (reference sequence). This CDR3 contains 15 residues. Unmatched junction bases numbered 5, after V lost 5 bases and J lost 0 bases. CDR3 nucleotides: TGTGCCAGCAGCGGAAGCGGGGGGCACTCCTACGAGCAGTACTTC. Its translation: CASSGSGGHSYEQYF.

This clone has only one observation. This chain connects TRBV30 to TRBJ2-5, with 7 bases that match TRBD2. Per germline, CDR1 GTSNPN and CDR2 SVGIG (reference sequence). The CDR3 sequence is 15 residues long. V lost 0 bases and J lost 4; bases outside the gene matches: 8. In nucleotides, the CDR3 is TGTGCCTGGAGTGTTGGGGGGGTCGGGGTAGAGACCCAGTACTTC. This sequence encodes CAWSVGGVGVETQYF.

This sequence joins TRBV20-1 and TRBJ2-7; D unresolved. Germline V gene data show CDR1 as DFQATT and CDR2 as SNEGSKA (reference sequence). This CDR3 has 11 residues. Trimming pared 6 bases from V and 4 bases from J, leaving 10 bases between. This CDR3 is CSATADYEQYF. The CDR3 DNA follows: TGCAGTGCGACTGCGGATTACGAGCAGTACTTC.

The rearrangement joins TRBV7-2 to TRBJ1-2; D is perhaps TRBD1 (5 bases). CDR3 length: 14 residues. Trimming cost V 0 bases and J 5 bases, with 10 bases left between them. Germline values: CDR1 SGHTA, CDR2 FQGNSA. CDR3 sequence: CASSLAQGTYGYTF. The CDR3 DNA is TGTGCCAGCAGCTTAGCTCAGGGTACTTATGGCTACACCTTC.

The genes are TRBV5-8 and TRBJ1-1; D ambiguous. CDR1 is SGHTS and CDR2 is YDEGEE in the germline V gene. The CDR3 has 15 residues. V was cut by 1 base and J by 4 bases, with 14 bases left in between. CDR3 protein: CASSLSGSGVTEAFF. The CDR3 nucleotides read TGTGCCAGCAGCTTGTCGGGATCTGGAGTCACTGAAGCTTTCTTT.

The chain recombines TRBV6-5 with TRBJ1-1, with D perhaps matching TRBD1 (6 bases). V shed 9 bases and J shed 6 bases, with 11 bases lying between them. The CDR3 is 11 residues long. The V gene's germline CDR1 is MNHEY and CDR2 SVGAGI. The CDR3 nucleotides are TGTGCCAGTAACAGGGCGTCTGAAGCTTTCTTT. Translation gives CASNRASEAFF.

The chain has TRBV7-8 and TRBJ1-2; the D gene is possibly TRBD1 (6 bases). The CDR3 is made up of 13 amino acids. V lost 4 bases to trimming and J lost 5 bases, with 11 bases between them. CDR1 and CDR2 from the germline V gene are SGHVS and FQNEAQ. In DNA form, the CDR3 reads TGTGCCAGCAGCTCCCACACAGGGTATGGCTACACCTTC. This encodes CASSSHTGYGYTF.